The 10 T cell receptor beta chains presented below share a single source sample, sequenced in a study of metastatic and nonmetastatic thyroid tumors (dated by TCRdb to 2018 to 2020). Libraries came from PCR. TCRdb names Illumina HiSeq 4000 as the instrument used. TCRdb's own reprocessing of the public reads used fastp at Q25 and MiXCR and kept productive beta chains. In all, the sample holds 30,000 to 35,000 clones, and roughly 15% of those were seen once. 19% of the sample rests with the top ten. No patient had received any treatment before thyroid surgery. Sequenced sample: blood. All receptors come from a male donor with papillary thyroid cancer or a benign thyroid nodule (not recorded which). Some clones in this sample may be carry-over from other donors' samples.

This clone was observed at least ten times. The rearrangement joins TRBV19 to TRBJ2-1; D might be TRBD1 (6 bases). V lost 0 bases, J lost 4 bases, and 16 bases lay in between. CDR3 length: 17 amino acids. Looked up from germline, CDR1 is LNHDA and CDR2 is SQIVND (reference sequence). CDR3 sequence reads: CASSIDQETGQYNEQFF. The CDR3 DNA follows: TGTGCCAGTAGTATAGATCAGGAAACAGGGCAATACAATGAGCAGTTCTTC.

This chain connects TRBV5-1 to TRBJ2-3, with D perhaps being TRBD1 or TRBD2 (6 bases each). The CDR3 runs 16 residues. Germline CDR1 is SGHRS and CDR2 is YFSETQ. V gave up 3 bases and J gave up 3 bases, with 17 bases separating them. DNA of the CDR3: TGCGCCAGCAGCTCATCCCGGCAAGGGGGGACAGATACGCAGTATTTT. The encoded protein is CASSSSRQGGTDTQYF.

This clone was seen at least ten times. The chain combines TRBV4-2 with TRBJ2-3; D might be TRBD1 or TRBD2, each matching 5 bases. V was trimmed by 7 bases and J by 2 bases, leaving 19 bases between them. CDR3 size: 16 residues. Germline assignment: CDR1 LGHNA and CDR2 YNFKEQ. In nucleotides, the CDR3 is TGTGCCAGCACCACCCTGGTGGGACCCGACACAGATACGCAGTATTTT. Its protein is CASTTLVGPDTDTQYF.

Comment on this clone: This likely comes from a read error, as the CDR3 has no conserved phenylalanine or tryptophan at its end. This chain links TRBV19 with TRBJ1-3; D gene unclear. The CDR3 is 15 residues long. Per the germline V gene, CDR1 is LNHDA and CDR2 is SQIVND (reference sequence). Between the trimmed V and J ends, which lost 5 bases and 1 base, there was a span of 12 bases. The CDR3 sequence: CASSRNGPSGNTIYR. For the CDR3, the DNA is TGTGCCAGTAGTCGAAACGGACCGTCTGGAAACACCATATATCGT.

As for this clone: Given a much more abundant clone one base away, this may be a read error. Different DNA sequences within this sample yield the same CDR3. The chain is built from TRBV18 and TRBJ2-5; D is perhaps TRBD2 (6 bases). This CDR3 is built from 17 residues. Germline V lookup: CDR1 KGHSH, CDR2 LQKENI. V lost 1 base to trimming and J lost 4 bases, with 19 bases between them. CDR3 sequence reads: CASSPLNSGQGGETQYF. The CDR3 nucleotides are TGTGCCAGCTCACCACTCAACTCCGGGCAGGGAGGAGAGACCCAGTACTTC.

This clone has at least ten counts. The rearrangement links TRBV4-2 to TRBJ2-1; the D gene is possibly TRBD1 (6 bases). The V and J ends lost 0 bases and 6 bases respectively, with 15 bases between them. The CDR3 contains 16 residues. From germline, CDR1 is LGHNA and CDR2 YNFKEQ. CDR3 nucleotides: TGTGCCAGCAGCCAAGACCCACAGGGAACCCTCAATGAGCAGTTCTTC. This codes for CASSQDPQGTLNEQFF.

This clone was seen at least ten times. The chain's CDR3 is CASSASGRKETQYF. The CDR3 DNA follows: TGCGCCAGCAGTGCTAGCGGGAGGAAAGAGACCCAGTACTTC. The rearrangement uses TRBV10-1 and TRBJ2-5, with TRBD2 matching 11 bases. Germline CDR1 WNHNN, CDR2 SYGVQD (reference sequence). The length of the CDR3 is 14 residues. J gave up 3 bases and V 4 bases, and 1 base lay outside the gene matches.

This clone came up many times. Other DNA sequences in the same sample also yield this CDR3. CDR3 nucleotides: TGTGCCAGCAGCTCCCCGGGCGGCGGGTCCGGCTCACCCCTCCACTTT. Translated, it gives CASSSPGGGSGSPLHF. The gene calls are TRBV11-2 and TRBJ1-6; D is ambiguous. The V gene lost 4 bases and the J gene lost 10 bases, with 20 bases spanning the gap. Germline lookup yields CDR1 SGHAT and CDR2 FQNNGV. The CDR3 length is 16 residues.

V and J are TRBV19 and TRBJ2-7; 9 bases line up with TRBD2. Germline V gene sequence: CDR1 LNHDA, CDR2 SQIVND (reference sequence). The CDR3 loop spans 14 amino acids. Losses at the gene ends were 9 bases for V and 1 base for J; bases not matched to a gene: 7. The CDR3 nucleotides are TGTGCCAGCAGGACTAGCGTGACTTCCTACGAGCAGTACTTC. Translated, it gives CASRTSVTSYEQYF.

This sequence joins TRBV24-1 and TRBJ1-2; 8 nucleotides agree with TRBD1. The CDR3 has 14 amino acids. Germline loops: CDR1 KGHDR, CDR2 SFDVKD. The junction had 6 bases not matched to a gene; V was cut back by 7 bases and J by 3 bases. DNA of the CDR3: TGTGCCACCAGCTCAGGGGGCGTTGACTATGGCTACACCTTC. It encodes CATSSGGVDYGYTF.